This T cell receptor beta chain was found in a study of T cells in Graves' hyperthyroidism and ophthalmopathy. Findings of the study overall: Clonotypes that were expanded in thyroid above 0.001 mostly appeared in blood too. The model's output predicted ophthalmopathy at a median of about 6.5 months prior to onset.

Concerning this clonotype: Its cognate antigen is unknown.

RNA transcripts served as the template for amplifying TCR beta CDR3 regions. A set of HTBI primers served as the primers for a first-round RT-PCR of the TCR CDR3. In TCRdb, the multiplex PCR reads were re-called with MiXCR into one record per CDR3 protein. The sample records some 510,000 distinct CDR3 sequences, just over 45% being singletons. Germline V gene lookup returns CDR1 SEHNR and CDR2 FQNEAQ (reference sequence). The junction had 10 bases not matched to a gene; V was cut back by 5 bases and J by 3 bases. There are 15 residues in the CDR3. Graves' hyperthyroidism qualified as stable when ophthalmopathy did not progress within 18 months.

This chain uses TRBV7-9 with TRBJ2-7; 7 positions agree with TRBD1. The specimen was peripheral blood or thyroid tissue (not recorded which). This receptor was taken from a woman younger than 30 with Graves' hyperthyroidism. This CDR3 is CASSGTGTEYYEQYF. The CDR3 nucleotides read TGTGCCAGCAGCGGTACCGGGACAGAGTACTACGAGCAGTACTTC.